This T cell receptor (beta chain) was documented in a study of CD8+ T cells in alopecia areata. The CDR3 runs 14 residues. Germline trimming cut 3 bases from V and 6 bases from J; bases unmatched to any gene: 4. From germline, CDR1 is MGHDK and CDR2 SYGVNS. Isolation of CD4+ and CD8+ T cells from PBMCs was achieved by sorting. Study-level results: For lesional scalp, especially alopecia totalis/universalis, clonality was higher than in normal scalp. Mice gave a clearer picture of TCR sharing than patients did, possibly for HLA-related reasons. Sequence data from scalp samples additionally include resident alphabeta T cells of normal skin.

This clone was found many times. Its antigen is still unknown. Investigators isolated RNA and reverse transcribed it into cDNA to act as the sequencing template. Using immunoSEQ multiplex PCR, the repertoire was profiled, and TCRdb retains in-frame clones only, with some absent. This table holds around 190,000 clones, about 61% found once. J is TRBJ2-2 and V is TRBV25-1; TRBD2 matches at 7 bases. Sample: CD8+ T cells sorted from blood. The receptor's source is a human donor in good health. The CDR3 is CASSEGGEAGELFF. DNA of the CDR3: TGTGCCAGCAGTGAGGGAGGGGAGGCCGGGGAGCTGTTTTTT.